Presented here are 24 T cell receptor beta chains from one specimen sequenced in a study of blood T cell repertoires in COVID-19. Sequencing was performed with immunoSEQ multiplex PCR; in TCRdb, only in-frame clones are kept and a portion is missing. The sample holds about 290,000 clones; about nine tenths are singletons and the top ten take 8.5% to 14%. Sequencing used peripheral blood. The receptor source for this set is a young woman with COVID-19, enrolled during active disease.

Remarks on this clone: Different DNA sequences within this sample yield the same CDR3. The V gene is TRBV19, the J gene TRBJ1-1; possible D gene TRBD1, 5 bases. V lost 1 base and J lost 0, with 6 bases in between. Germline V gene sequence: CDR1 LNHDA, CDR2 SQIVND (reference sequence). This CDR3 region has 14 residues. The CDR3 DNA reads TGTGCCAGTAGTATAGGACAGTTGAACACTGAAGCTTTCTTT. This sequence encodes CASSIGQLNTEAFF.

This chain joins TRBV7-9 and TRBJ2-3; tentatively, D is TRBD1 (6 bases). Trimming removed 8 bases from V and 1 base from J, with 13 bases in between. CDR1 and CDR2 from the germline V gene are SEHNR and FQNEAQ (reference sequence). The CDR3 is 14 amino acids. DNA for the CDR3: TGTGCCAGCCGCATACAGGGCCGCACAGATACGCAGTATTTT. Translating it yields CASRIQGRTDTQYF. Supplemented by reference TRBV7-9 and TRBJ2-3, the full variable domain reads DTGVSQNPRHKITKRGQNVTFRCDPISEHNRLYWYRQTLGQGPEFLTYFQNEAQLEKSRLLSDRFSAERPKGSFSTLEIQRTEQGDSAMYLCASRIQGRTDTQYFGPGTRLTVL.

This chain links TRBV12-3 or TRBV12-4 with TRBJ2-2, with D uncertain. Trimming left V 2 bases short and J 8 bases short, with 9 bases between. This CDR3 has 13 residues. CDR3 nucleotide sequence: TGTGCCAGCAGTTTACCCTACCGTGGGGAGCTGTTTTTT. It codes for CASSLPYRGELFF.

The gene calls are TRBV5-4 and TRBJ2-3; 10 bases agree with TRBD2. The CDR3 runs 15 residues. The germline V gene has CDR1 SGHNT and CDR2 YYREEE (reference sequence). J was trimmed by 4 bases and V by 0 bases; bases with no gene match: 2. CDR3 region: CASSLVAGGPDTQYF. Written as DNA, the CDR3 is TGTGCCAGCAGCTTGGTAGCGGGGGGCCCAGATACGCAGTATTTT.

The chain links TRBV21-1 to TRBJ2-3; the table calls TRBD2, which could not be checked here. TRBV21-1 is assigned pseudogene status. The CDR3 contains 17 residues. In DNA, the CDR3 is TGTGCCAGCAGCAACGAGTTCCCCACTTCTAGATCAGATACGCAGTATTTT. Its translation is CASSNEFPTSRSDTQYF.

The chain uses TRBV27 and TRBJ1-1, with no clear D. Germline V gives CDR1 MNHEY, CDR2 SMNVEV (reference sequence). The V end lost 3 bases, the J end lost 8 bases, and 10 bases lay between the germline ends. The CDR3 contains 12 residues. CDR3 bases: TGTGCCAGCAGTTTGGGTGCGGCCGAAGCTTTCTTT. It encodes CASSLGAAEAFF.

This clone has just a few counts. The chain links TRBV19 to TRBJ2-3, with TRBD1 as a possible D gene (6 bases). Germline V gene data show CDR1 as LNHDA and CDR2 as SQIVND (reference sequence). With 5 bases removed from V and 0 bases from J, the gap between germline ends came to 15 bases. CDR3 size: 16 residues. The CDR3 bases are TGTGCCAGTAGTGTCTCAACAGGGTTTAGCACAGATACGCAGTATTTT. This encodes CASSVSTGFSTDTQYF.

The rearrangement links TRBV5-1 to TRBJ1-2; 8 bases map to TRBD1. CDR3 length: 13 residues. The germline gives CDR1 SGHRS, CDR2 YFSETQ. The V gene end was trimmed by 5 bases and the J gene end by 3 bases; junction bases not matched to a gene: 3. The CDR3 region has the DNA TGCGCCAGCAGTTCGACAGGGGACTATGGCTACACCTTC. Its translation: CASSSTGDYGYTF.

This chain joins TRBV19 and TRBJ2-3, with TRBD1 identical over 8 bases. Germline-derived CDR1 and CDR2 are LNHDA and SQIVND (reference sequence). The CDR3 is 16 amino acids. J was trimmed by 6 bases and V by 3 bases; bases with no gene match: 11. CDR3 region: CASSMRSTGDGDTQYF. The CDR3 DNA reads as TGTGCCAGTAGTATGAGGTCGACAGGGGATGGCGATACGCAGTATTTT.

This chain joins TRBV21-1 and TRBJ1-1; the DNA was not used to check the table's D call, TRBD1. TRBV21-1 is a pseudogene locus. The CDR3 runs to 17 residues. CDR3 in amino acids: CASSKAEQGESHTEAFF. CDR3 sequence (DNA): TGTGCCAGCAGCAAAGCGGAGCAGGGGGAGAGCCACACTGAAGCTTTCTTT.

The J gene is TRBJ2-6, the V gene TRBV6-5, with no clear D. The germline gives CDR1 MNHEY, CDR2 SVGAGI. Trimming shortened V by 2 bases and J by 4 bases, and 9 bases separated the two germline ends. This CDR3 is 15 amino acids long. Written as DNA, the CDR3 is TGTGCCAGCAGTTACGCGTCCTGGGGGGCCAACGTCCTGACTTTC. Translating it yields CASSYASWGANVLTF.

The chain links TRBV19 to TRBJ2-7; D remains ambiguous. The V end lost 3 bases, the J end lost 0 bases, and 9 bases lay between the germline ends. This CDR3 is 14 amino acids long. The V gene's germline CDR1 is LNHDA and CDR2 SQIVND (reference sequence). CDR3 residues: CASSISSVSYEQYF. The CDR3 DNA reads as TGTGCCAGTAGTATCTCCTCTGTCTCCTACGAGCAGTACTTC.

The V and J genes are TRBV20-1 and TRBJ1-5, with 8 bases fitting TRBD1. The V gene end was trimmed by 3 bases and the J gene end by 3 bases; junction bases not matched to a gene: 13. Looked up from germline, CDR1 is DFQATT and CDR2 is SNEGSKA (reference sequence). The CDR3 is 17 residues long. In nucleotides, the CDR3 is TGCAGTGCTAGTGTACCACCCGGGACAGGTGCCAATCAGCCCCAGCATTTT. Its protein is CSASVPPGTGANQPQHF.

The J gene is TRBJ2-7, the V gene TRBV5-4, with a weak D call TRBD1 (5 bases). The length of the CDR3 is 14 residues. V was trimmed by 4 bases and J by 0 bases, leaving 11 bases between them. Germline-derived CDR1 and CDR2 are SGHNT and YYREEE (reference sequence). DNA for the CDR3: TGTGCCAGCAGCGGGGCAGGCAGCTCCTACGAGCAGTACTTC. It yields the protein CASSGAGSSYEQYF.

The V and J genes are TRBV18 and TRBJ2-7, with TRBD1 matching 11 bases. The CDR3 sequence is 15 residues long. Germline CDR1 KGHSH, CDR2 LQKENI. The V segment lost 5 bases and the J segment 3 bases; nucleotides outside the gene matches: 6. The CDR3 DNA follows: TGTGCCAGCTCAACACAGGGGACAGGGGGCTACGAGCAGTACTTC. Translating gives CASSTQGTGGYEQYF.

This clone appeared a few times. The V gene is TRBV4-1, the J gene TRBJ1-5, with TRBD1 as a possible D gene (6 bases). The V gene's germline CDR1 is MGHRA and CDR2 YSYEKL. The CDR3 covers 14 residues. V was trimmed by 4 bases and J by 4 bases, leaving 11 bases between them. The DNA for the CDR3 is TGCGCCAGCAGCCCGCTAGGACAGAATCAGCCCCAGCATTTT. Encoded protein: CASSPLGQNQPQHF.

This clone came up a few times. The chain carries TRBV2 and TRBJ1-1; TRBD1 agrees at 7 bases. The CDR3 is made up of 16 amino acids. V was pared by 10 bases and J by 0 bases, with 14 bases of the junction left unmatched. The germline V gene has CDR1 SNHLY and CDR2 FYNNEI. The CDR3 is CATPAGTDNMNTEAFF. In DNA form, the CDR3 reads TGTGCCACCCCTGCCGGGACAGATAACATGAACACTGAAGCTTTCTTT.

The V and J genes are TRBV27 and TRBJ1-5; TRBD1 might be the D (6 bases). Germline CDR1 MNHEY, CDR2 SMNVEV (reference sequence). The CDR3 sequence is 13 residues long. V was clipped by 10 bases and J by 3 bases, with 13 bases between them. This chain's CDR3 is CATGDIDNQPQHF. The CDR3 nucleotides are TGTGCCACTGGGGACATTGACAATCAGCCCCAGCATTTT.

This clone was seen only once. This chain links TRBV6-6 with TRBJ2-1; 7 bases agree with TRBD1. Trimming took 3 bases from V and 3 from J; bases not matched to a gene: 5. CDR1 is MNHNY and CDR2 is SVGAGI in the germline V gene (reference sequence). This CDR3 spans 15 amino acids. The CDR3 sequence: CASSYEAGGYNEQFF. The CDR3 DNA sequence: TGTGCCAGCAGTTATGAGGCAGGGGGCTACAATGAGCAGTTCTTC.

In its sample, this clone was seen once. This chain links TRBV18 with TRBJ2-1; no reliable D call. V dropped 1 base and J dropped 5 bases, with 6 bases sitting between them. Germline V lookup: CDR1 KGHSH, CDR2 LQKENI. There are 13 residues in the CDR3. CDR3 amino acids: CASSPQQDNEQFF. The CDR3 DNA sequence: TGTGCCAGCTCACCACAACAAGACAATGAGCAGTTCTTC.

The chain links TRBV5-8 to TRBJ2-1; TRBD2 might be the D (7 bases). This CDR3 is 16 amino acids long. Trimming took off 5 bases at V and 3 bases at J, with 18 bases between the two ends. CDR1 is SGHTS and CDR2 is YDEGEE in the germline V gene. CDR3 in amino acids: CASSPIRGGFYNEQFF. Here the CDR3 DNA reads TGTGCCAGCAGTCCCATTAGGGGGGGTTTCTACAATGAGCAGTTCTTC. The complete variable domain, with remaining parts taken from reference TRBV5-8 and TRBJ2-1, reads EAGVTQSPTHLIKTRGQQATLRCSPISGHTSVYWYQQALGLGLQFLLWYDEGEERNRGNFPPRFSGRQFPNYSSELNVNALELEDSALYLCASSPIRGGFYNEQFFGPGTRLTVL.

The CDR3 sequence is CASSSGRVRTGELFF. The CDR3 coding sequence is TGTGCCAGTAGTTCCGGGAGGGTTCGCACCGGGGAGCTGTTTTTT. The rearrangement links TRBV19 to TRBJ2-2; 8 bases fit TRBD2. Looked up from germline, CDR1 is LNHDA and CDR2 is SQIVND (reference sequence). This CDR3 is 15 amino acids long. V gave up 5 bases and J gave up 4 bases; unmatched junction bases: 6.

V and J are TRBV5-4 and TRBJ1-4, with TRBD1 matching 12 bases. This CDR3 is built from 15 residues. J gave up 7 bases and V 2 bases, and 3 bases lay outside the gene matches. From germline, CDR1 is SGHNT and CDR2 YYREEE (reference sequence). For the CDR3, the DNA is TGTGCCAGCAGCTTTGAGGGACAGGGGGCTGAAAAACTGTTTTTT. Encoded protein: CASSFEGQGAEKLFF.

The rearrangement links TRBV30 to TRBJ2-2; D not resolved. CDR1 is GTSNPN and CDR2 is SVGIG in the germline V gene (reference sequence). Deletions cut 1 base from V and 6 bases from J, with 9 bases between. This CDR3 is built from 13 residues. CDR3 amino acids: CAWSATRSGELFF. CDR3 DNA: TGTGCCTGGAGTGCCACCCGGTCCGGGGAGCTGTTTTTT.